One and the same sample provided the 31 T cell receptor beta chains below, sequenced in a study of T-cell reconstitution after alpha-beta-depleted transplantation in children. The authors prepared the TCRbeta library with unique molecular identifiers. TCRdb reprocessed the PCR reads with MiXCR, giving one entry per CDR3 protein. The sample carries hundreds of thousands of distinct CDR3 sequences, approximately 14% recorded once. Source: PBMCs, taken before TCRalphabeta/CD19-depleted stem cell transplant. The source of these receptors is a girl aged 2 to 9 with congenital amegakaryocytic thrombocytopenia, due to receive a stem cell transplant.

In the case of this clonotype: It may be a read error: a sequence one base away is much more abundant. This chain uses TRBV20-1 with TRBJ2-3; 7 bases agree with TRBD2. Per germline, CDR1 DFQATT and CDR2 SNEGSKA (reference sequence). The CDR3 spans 14 residues. Losses at the gene ends were 5 bases for V and 0 bases for J; bases not matched to a gene: 5. CDR3 nucleotides: TGCAGTGCTTCCGGGACTACGAGCACAGATACGCAGTATTTT. It is translated as CSASGTTSTDTQYF.

In its sample, this clonotype was seen a few times. V gene TRBV20-1 combines with J gene TRBJ2-7, with 9 bases identical to TRBD2. The V segment lost 6 bases and the J segment 0 bases; nucleotides outside the gene matches: 6. This CDR3 contains 14 residues. Per germline, CDR1 DFQATT and CDR2 SNEGSKA (reference sequence). CDR3 region: CSAPTSGSSYEQYF. The CDR3 DNA reads as TGCAGTGCCCCGACTAGCGGTAGCTCCTACGAGCAGTACTTC.

This clonotype was seen many times. This chain links TRBV10-3 with TRBJ2-2; no reliable D call. Trimming shortened V by 0 bases and J by 5 bases, and 4 bases separated the two germline ends. This CDR3 contains 13 residues. CDR1 and CDR2 from the germline V gene are ENHRY and SYGVKD. CDR3 DNA: TGTGCCATCAGTGAGTCGTTAACCGGGGAGCTGTTTTTT. Its translation is CAISESLTGELFF.

The sample holds many counts of this clonotype. The rearrangement links TRBV6-1 to TRBJ2-4, with 9 bases that match TRBD1. This CDR3 contains 14 residues. V was pared by 7 bases and J by 9 bases, with 10 bases of the junction left unmatched. Germline V gene sequence: CDR1 MNHNS, CDR2 SASEGT. The CDR3 is CASTPGQGQTIQYF. The CDR3 DNA is TGTGCCAGCACTCCGGGACAGGGACAAACCATTCAGTACTTC.

This clonotype appeared many times. This chain joins TRBV29-1 and TRBJ2-2; D is unclear. CDR1 and CDR2 (germline): SQVTM, ANQGSEA. This CDR3 comprises 13 residues. Trimming pared 8 bases from V and 0 bases from J, leaving 10 bases between. CDR3 sequence: CSFLEANTGELFF. The CDR3 DNA reads as TGCAGCTTCCTTGAAGCGAACACCGGGGAGCTGTTTTTT.

This clonotype was counted only a few times. The rearrangement links TRBV12-3 or TRBV12-4 to TRBJ2-1; 7 bases fit TRBD2. The CDR3 sequence is 16 residues long. After removal of 8 bases from V and 2 bases from J, the junction contained 12 bases not matched to a gene. The CDR3 region is CASGDYSPRTYNEQFF. CDR3 DNA: TGTGCCAGCGGGGACTACAGCCCGCGAACCTACAATGAGCAGTTCTTC.

This chain connects TRBV5-1 to TRBJ2-7; 10 bases match TRBD2. CDR3 length equals 15 residues. Looked up from germline, CDR1 is SGHRS and CDR2 is YFSETQ. Trimming at V came to 5 bases and at J to 5 bases, leaving 10 bases not matched to a gene. CDR3 in amino acids: CASSGDGTSVHEQYF. CDR3 DNA sequence: TGCGCCAGCAGTGGGGACGGGACTAGCGTCCACGAGCAGTACTTC.

This clonotype has more than one count but fewer than ten. The chain joins TRBV12-3 or TRBV12-4 to TRBJ2-2; D not resolved. V was shortened by 4 bases and J by 0 bases, with 9 bases between the two germline ends. This CDR3 comprises 15 residues. In DNA, the CDR3 is TGTGCCAGCAGTTACCCCAGCCCGAACACCGGGGAGCTGTTTTTT. Translation gives CASSYPSPNTGELFF.

This clonotype was picked up a small number of times. The gene calls are TRBV7-9 and TRBJ2-3; either TRBD1 or TRBD2 may supply D (5 bases each). Trimming took off 2 bases at V and 2 bases at J, with 17 bases between the two ends. CDR3 size: 17 residues. The V gene's germline CDR1 is SEHNR and CDR2 FQNEAQ (reference sequence). CDR3 residues: CASSLLWAGRHTDTQYF. The CDR3 bases are TGTGCCAGCAGCTTACTCTGGGCAGGGAGACACACAGATACGCAGTATTTT.

The V and J genes are TRBV15 and TRBJ2-2; D possibly corresponds to TRBD1 (6 bases). Trimming removed 6 bases at V and 3 bases at J, with 11 bases between. This CDR3 has 14 residues. Germline CDR1 LNHNV, CDR2 YYDKDF (reference sequence). The CDR3 is CATSGTLDTGELFF. CDR3 bases: TGTGCCACCAGTGGGACATTGGACACCGGGGAGCTGTTTTTT.

This clonotype was seen at least ten times. V usage is TRBV20-1 and J usage is TRBJ1-4; D unclear. Germline CDR1 is DFQATT and CDR2 is SNEGSKA (reference sequence). V lost 5 bases and J 7 bases, leaving 20 bases between the germline ends. The CDR3 runs 15 residues. This chain's CDR3 is CSAGPWDESGEKLFF. The CDR3 nucleotides are TGCAGTGCTGGGCCCTGGGATGAGTCGGGTGAAAAACTGTTTTTT.

This clonotype was seen many times. CDR3 in DNA: TGTGCCAGCAGTGAAGCGAGAGAGACCCAGTACTTC. It codes for CASSEARETQYF. The V call is TRBV6-1, the J call TRBJ2-5; no reliable D call. Germline V lookup: CDR1 MNHNS, CDR2 SASEGT. This CDR3 is built from 12 residues. Trimming shortened V by 0 bases and J by 4 bases, and 3 bases separated the two germline ends.

This clonotype was seen at least ten times. CDR3 in DNA: TGCGCCAGCAGCCCCCGACAGGGAGCGGAAAATGAGCAGTTCTTC. Amino acid sequence: CASSPRQGAENEQFF. The V gene is TRBV5-1, the J gene TRBJ2-1, with 7 bases aligning to TRBD1. The CDR3 spans 15 residues. Germline V gene lookup returns CDR1 SGHRS and CDR2 YFSETQ. Trimming at V came to 4 bases and at J to 7 bases, leaving 11 bases not matched to a gene.

This clonotype was counted at least ten times. This rearrangement joins TRBV20-1 to TRBJ1-1, with D uncertain. V lost 4 bases and J lost 3, with 21 bases in between. Germline V gene lookup returns CDR1 DFQATT and CDR2 SNEGSKA (reference sequence). This CDR3 region has 16 residues. The CDR3 region has the DNA TGCAGTGCTACTGTTTTGGAGGGCGTCTTCTACACTGAAGCTTTCTTT. Translating gives CSATVLEGVFYTEAFF.

The chain recombines TRBV9 with TRBJ2-3; D unresolved. This CDR3 comprises 15 residues. The germline V and J ends were trimmed by 4 bases and 2 bases, with 14 bases remaining between them. Germline assignment: CDR1 SGDLS and CDR2 YYNGEE. CDR3 protein: CASSPPPPYTDTQYF. CDR3 sequence (DNA): TGTGCCAGCAGCCCTCCCCCCCCTTACACAGATACGCAGTATTTT.

This clonotype has a count of ten or more. The J gene is TRBJ1-1, the V gene TRBV20-1; D is undetermined. V lost 5 bases, J lost 12 bases, and 13 bases lay in between. Germline V gives CDR1 DFQATT, CDR2 SNEGSKA (reference sequence). This CDR3 spans 10 amino acids. The CDR3 is CSAVRTSTFF. The CDR3 nucleotides read TGCAGTGCTGTCCGTACCTCCACTTTCTTT.

Ten or more counts support this clonotype. The rearrangement joins TRBV7-3 to TRBJ2-3; 11 nucleotides line up with TRBD1. Trimming removed 2 bases from V and 3 bases from J; junction bases left unmatched: 1. Germline values: CDR1 SGHTA, CDR2 FQGTGA. CDR3 length equals 15 residues. This CDR3 reads CASSLGQGATDTQYF. The CDR3 DNA reads as TGTGCCAGCAGCTTAGGACAGGGGGCAACAGATACGCAGTATTTT.

The table lists this clonotype with many counts. The chain recombines TRBV20-1 with TRBJ1-6, with TRBD1 as a possible D gene (6 bases). Deletions cut 1 base from V and 5 bases from J, with 9 bases between. Germline CDR1 DFQATT, CDR2 SNEGSKA (reference sequence). The CDR3 consists of 14 residues. This CDR3 reads CSARVDRNNSPLHF. CDR3 DNA sequence: TGCAGTGCTAGAGTGGACAGAAATAATTCACCCCTCCACTTT.

The table lists this clonotype with many counts. The chain is built from TRBV5-6 and TRBJ2-1, with 11 bases fitting TRBD2. J lost 6 bases, V lost 3 bases, and 8 bases had no gene match. This CDR3 has 16 residues. The germline V gene has CDR1 SGHDT and CDR2 YYEEEE. In DNA form, the CDR3 reads TGTGCCAGCAGCTATACTAGCGGGAGTAAAGGCAATGAGCAGTTCTTC. Translating it yields CASSYTSGSKGNEQFF.

CDR3 nucleotides: TGTGCCAGCAGCTTGAGTTTACAGTACAATGAGCAGTTCTTC. This translates into CASSLSLQYNEQFF. The chain combines TRBV7-6 with TRBJ2-1; D gene ambiguous. The ends were cut back, 3 bases at V and 4 bases at J, with 10 bases in the middle. This CDR3 is built from 14 residues. Looked up from germline, CDR1 is SGHVS and CDR2 is FNYEAQ.

The chain carries TRBV20-1 and TRBJ2-1; no definite D call. Germline V CDR1 and CDR2: DFQATT, SNEGSKA (reference sequence). V was shortened by 6 bases and J by 0 bases, with 6 bases between the two germline ends. The CDR3 sequence is 12 residues long. Here the CDR3 DNA reads TGCAGTGCGCCTGACTCCTACAATGAGCAGTTCTTC. This codes for CSAPDSYNEQFF.

This clonotype came up a few times. This chain uses TRBV5-1 with TRBJ2-2; 7 bases map to TRBD1. The CDR3 consists of 14 residues. Germline assignment: CDR1 SGHRS and CDR2 YFSETQ. Losses at the gene ends were 4 bases for V and 7 bases for J; bases not matched to a gene: 7. The CDR3 spells CASSVGTANGELFF. CDR3 nucleotide sequence: TGCGCCAGCAGCGTGGGGACAGCCAACGGGGAGCTGTTTTTT.

The V call is TRBV21-1, the J call TRBJ2-1. TRBV21-1 is noted as a pseudogene. The CDR3 length is 14 residues. CDR3 DNA: TGTGCCAGCAGCAAAGCGGGAGTCGTGAATGAGCAGTTCTTC. Translated: CASSKAGVVNEQFF.

There are many counts of this clonotype. The chain carries TRBV12-3 or TRBV12-4 and TRBJ2-2; 11 bases align to TRBD1. The CDR3 loop spans 16 amino acids. Trimming took 8 bases from V and 1 from J; bases not matched to a gene: 6. In DNA form, the CDR3 reads TGTGCCAGCGGATCGGGGACAGGGGGGAACACCGGGGAGCTGTTTTTT. It yields the protein CASGSGTGGNTGELFF.

The J gene is TRBJ2-3, the V gene TRBV5-1; D unclear. The CDR3 loop spans 16 amino acids. V was trimmed by 0 bases and J by 1 base, leaving 12 bases between them. Germline loops: CDR1 SGHRS, CDR2 YFSETQ. The CDR3 DNA follows: TGCGCCAGCAGCTTGGGGTCCGGACCCCGCACAGATACGCAGTATTTT. Translated: CASSLGSGPRTDTQYF.

Note on this clonotype: The conserved phenylalanine or tryptophan is not found at the CDR3 terminus, so this likely reflects a read error. J is TRBJ2-1 and V is TRBV20-1; D not certain. The CDR3 loop spans 12 amino acids. Trimming removed 3 bases from V and 1 base from J, with 4 bases in between. The germline gives CDR1 DFQATT, CDR2 SNEGSKA (reference sequence). The CDR3 DNA is TGCAGTGCTAGTCTATCCTACAATGAGCAGTTCTCC. It is translated as CSASLSYNEQFS.

In its sample, this clonotype was seen many times. The rearrangement joins TRBV20-1 to TRBJ1-1, with D uncertain. This CDR3 contains 14 residues. The ends were cut back, 3 bases at V and 4 bases at J, with 15 bases in the middle. Germline loops: CDR1 DFQATT, CDR2 SNEGSKA (reference sequence). CDR3 protein: CSARGGRGITEAFF. CDR3 in DNA: TGCAGTGCTAGGGGAGGACGGGGTATCACTGAAGCTTTCTTT.

This clonotype has a count of ten or more. The rearrangement uses TRBV20-1 and TRBJ2-5; 7 nucleotides match TRBD2. Per the germline V gene, CDR1 is DFQATT and CDR2 is SNEGSKA (reference sequence). The CDR3 has 12 amino acids. The trim removed 5 bases at V and 5 bases at J, leaving 5 bases unmatched. CDR3 sequence reads: CSAGREMETQYF. The DNA of the CDR3 is TGCAGTGCTGGGAGGGAAATGGAGACCCAGTACTTC.

The V call is TRBV28, the J call TRBJ2-7; maybe TRBD2 (6 bases). The V and J ends lost 3 bases and 7 bases respectively, with 19 bases between them. CDR3 length: 15 residues. Germline V lookup: CDR1 MDHEN, CDR2 SYDVKM. The CDR3 loop reads CASSLEAGTAQEQYF. The CDR3 DNA reads as TGTGCCAGCAGTTTGGAGGCCGGGACTGCCCAAGAGCAGTACTTC.

The CDR3 bases are TGTGCCAGCAGTTTCGTGGGTGAGACCCAGTACTTC. As protein: CASSFVGETQYF. The genes are TRBV12-3 or TRBV12-4 and TRBJ2-5; D gene uncertain. V was cut by 3 bases and J by 5 bases, with 7 bases left in between. The CDR3 is 12 residues long.

There are many counts of this clonotype. The chain recombines TRBV29-1 with TRBJ1-3; D is uncertain. V was clipped by 2 bases and J by 0 bases, with 2 bases between them. This CDR3 spans 12 amino acids. In germline, CDR1 is SQVTM, CDR2 ANQGSEA. The CDR3 DNA follows: TGCAGCGTTGAAAGCTCTGGAAACACCATATATTTT. Translating gives CSVESSGNTIYF.